The T cell receptor beta chain under discussion was sequenced for a study of a mutant IDH1 vaccine in newly diagnosed glioma. Study-wide context: Sex distribution of treated patients was about 62% male and about 38% female; mean age was around 40 years. Former treatment meant radiotherapy, temozolomide, or both; the majority had gotten both. Visits designated V12 and V13 were conducted at weeks 35 and 47, respectively.

Remarks on this clone: The antigen remains undetermined.

The CDR3 extends over 15 amino acids. With 1 base removed from V and 4 bases from J, the gap between germline ends came to 11 bases. Looked up from germline, CDR1 is MDHEN and CDR2 is SYDVKM. Time point given: week 47, end of study. Each vaccine dose was 300 ug of mutant IDH1 20-mer peptide, with topical imiquimod. Only in-frame clones appear in the TCRdb table, and some are missing; sequencing was by immunoSEQ multiplex PCR. This table has almost 95,000 clones, roughly 86% appearing once. This chain connects TRBV28 to TRBJ1-3; D may be TRBD1 (6 bases). This material consisted of PBMCs, taken from a glioma patient whose treatment included an IDH1 peptide vaccine. This receptor was taken from a woman between 45 and 65 years old with glioma. This chain's CDR3 is CASSLLGGSGNTIYF. As DNA, the CDR3 is TGTGCCAGCAGTTTATTGGGGGGCTCGGGAAACACCATATATTTT.